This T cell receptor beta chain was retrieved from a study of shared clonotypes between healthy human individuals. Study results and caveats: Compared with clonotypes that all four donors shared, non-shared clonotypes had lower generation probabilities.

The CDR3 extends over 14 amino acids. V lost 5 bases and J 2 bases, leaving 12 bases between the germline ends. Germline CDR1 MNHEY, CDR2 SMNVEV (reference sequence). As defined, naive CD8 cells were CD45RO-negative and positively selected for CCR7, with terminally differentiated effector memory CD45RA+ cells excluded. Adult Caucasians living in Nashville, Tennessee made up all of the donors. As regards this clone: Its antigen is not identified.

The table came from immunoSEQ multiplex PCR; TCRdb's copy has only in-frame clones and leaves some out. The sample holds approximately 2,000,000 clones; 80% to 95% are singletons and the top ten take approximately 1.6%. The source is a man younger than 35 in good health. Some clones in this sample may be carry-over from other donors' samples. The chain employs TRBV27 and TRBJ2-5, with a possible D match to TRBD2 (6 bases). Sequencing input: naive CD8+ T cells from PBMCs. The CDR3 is CASSPGGAQETQYF. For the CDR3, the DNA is TGTGCCAGCAGTCCCGGCGGGGCACAAGAGACCCAGTACTTC.